One and the same sample provided the 5 T cell receptor beta chains below, sequenced in a study of shared clonotypes between healthy human individuals. TCRdb keeps only in-frame clones here, not all; method: immunoSEQ multiplex PCR. The table lists hundreds of thousands of clones, under 80% of them singletons. Sequenced: memory CD4+ T cells sorted from blood. Subset described: CD45RA-negative fraction. The receptors shown here come from a woman in her 30s in good health.

The chain combines TRBV30 with TRBJ2-2; D may be TRBD1 or TRBD2 (5 bases each). The CDR3 is 14 residues long. V was pared by 3 bases and J by 4 bases, with 12 bases between. In germline, CDR1 is GTSNPN, CDR2 SVGIG (reference sequence). The CDR3 region is CAWRRGTSTGELFF. CDR3 nucleotides: TGTGCCTGGAGAAGGGGTACTAGCACCGGGGAGCTGTTTTTT.

This chain links TRBV6-1 with TRBJ2-2; a possible D gene is TRBD2 (6 bases). The ends were cut back, 1 base at V and 6 bases at J, with 9 bases in the middle. The CDR3 has 14 amino acids. Germline-derived CDR1 and CDR2 are MNHNS and SASEGT. In nucleotides, the CDR3 is TGTGCCAGCAGTGAAGAGGGGAGGTCCGGGGAGCTGTTTTTT. Translating gives CASSEEGRSGELFF.

The CDR3 nucleotides read TGTGCCAGTAGTGGGGGGAAAGGCCAGCCCCAGCATTTT. It is translated as CASSGGKGQPQHF. The chain joins TRBV19 to TRBJ1-5, with TRBD1 as a possible D gene (5 bases). The CDR3 extends over 13 amino acids. Germline CDR1 and CDR2: LNHDA and SQIVND (reference sequence). V lost 5 bases to trimming and J lost 7 bases, with 12 bases between them.

This clone showed up just once. The chain is built from TRBV19 and TRBJ1-2; D is possibly TRBD1 (6 bases). This CDR3 has 14 amino acids. Germline CDR1 is LNHDA and CDR2 is SQIVND (reference sequence). Trimming shortened V by 1 base and J by 5 bases, and 11 bases separated the two germline ends. The CDR3: CASSIAGQSYGYTF. CDR3 sequence (DNA): TGTGCCAGTAGTATAGCCGGACAGTCATATGGCTACACCTTC.

The CDR3 loop reads CASTLSGNSYEQYF. CDR3 DNA: TGCGCCAGCACGCTTAGCGGGAACTCCTACGAGCAGTACTTC. The chain joins TRBV5-1 to TRBJ2-7; 8 positions agree with TRBD2. Germline CDR1 and CDR2: SGHRS and YFSETQ. The trim removed 6 bases at V and 0 bases at J, leaving 5 bases unmatched. The CDR3 runs 14 residues.